The source of this T cell receptor (beta chain) is a study of blood T cell repertoires in COVID-19. Authors' processing steps: It was from reference gene primer amplification that nucleated cell counts were estimated. Repertoires were generated with immunoSEQ multiplex PCR, while TCRdb's copy carries only in-frame clones and drops some. That table supplies the V and J calls and clone size; D and trimming were determined from the DNA. Here the sample spans roughly 200,000 clones, more than 70% being singletons. V was clipped by 6 bases and J by 3 bases; unmatched bases: 10. CDR3 length: 15 residues. CDR1 SGHRS and CDR2 YFSETQ come from the germline V gene.

The specimen sequenced was peripheral blood. This TCR came from a woman between 40 and 50 years old who had recovered from COVID-19. The chain recombines TRBV5-1 with TRBJ1-1, with 8 bases matching TRBD1. CDR3 in DNA: TGCGCCAGCAAACGCTGGACAGGGTGGGACACTGAAGCTTTCTTT. This encodes CASKRWTGWDTEAFF.